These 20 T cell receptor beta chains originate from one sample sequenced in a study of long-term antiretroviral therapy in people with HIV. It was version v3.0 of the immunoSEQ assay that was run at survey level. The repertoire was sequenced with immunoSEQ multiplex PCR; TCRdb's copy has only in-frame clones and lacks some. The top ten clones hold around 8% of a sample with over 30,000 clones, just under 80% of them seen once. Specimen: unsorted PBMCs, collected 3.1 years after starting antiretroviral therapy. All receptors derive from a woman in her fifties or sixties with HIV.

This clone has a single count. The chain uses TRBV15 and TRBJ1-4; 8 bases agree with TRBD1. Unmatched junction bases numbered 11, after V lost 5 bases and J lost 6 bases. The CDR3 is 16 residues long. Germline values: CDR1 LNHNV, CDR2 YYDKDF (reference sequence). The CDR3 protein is CATSQTTGVADEKLFF. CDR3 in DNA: TGTGCCACCAGCCAAACGACAGGGGTCGCCGATGAAAAACTGTTTTTT.

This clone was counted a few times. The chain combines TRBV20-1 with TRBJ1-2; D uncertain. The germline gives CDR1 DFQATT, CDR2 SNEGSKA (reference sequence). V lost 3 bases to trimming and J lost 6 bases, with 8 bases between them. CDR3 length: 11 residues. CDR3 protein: CSARDRHGYTF. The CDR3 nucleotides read TGCAGTGCTAGGGACCGGCATGGCTACACCTTC.

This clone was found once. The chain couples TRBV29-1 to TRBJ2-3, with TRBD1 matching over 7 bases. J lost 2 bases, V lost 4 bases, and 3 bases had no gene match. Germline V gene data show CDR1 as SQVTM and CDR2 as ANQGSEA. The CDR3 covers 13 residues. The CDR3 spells CSVGQGLTDTQYF. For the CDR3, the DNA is TGCAGCGTTGGACAGGGCCTCACAGATACGCAGTATTTT.

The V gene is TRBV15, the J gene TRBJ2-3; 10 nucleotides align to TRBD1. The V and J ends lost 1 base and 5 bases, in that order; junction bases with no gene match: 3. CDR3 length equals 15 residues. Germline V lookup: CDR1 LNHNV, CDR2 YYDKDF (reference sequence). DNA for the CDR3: TGTGCCACCAGCAGAGGGGACAGGGGTGAAGATACGCAGTATTTT. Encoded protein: CATSRGDRGEDTQYF.

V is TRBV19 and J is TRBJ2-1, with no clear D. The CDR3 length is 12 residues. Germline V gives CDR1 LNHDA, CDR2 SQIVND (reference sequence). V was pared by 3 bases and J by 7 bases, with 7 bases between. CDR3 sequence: CASSMGPNEQFF. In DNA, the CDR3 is TGTGCCAGTAGTATGGGTCCAAATGAGCAGTTCTTC.

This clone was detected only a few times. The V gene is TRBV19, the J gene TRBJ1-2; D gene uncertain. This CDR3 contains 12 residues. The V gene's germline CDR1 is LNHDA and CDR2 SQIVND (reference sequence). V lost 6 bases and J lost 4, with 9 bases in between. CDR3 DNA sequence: TGTGCCAGTAGGGACTCAATCTATGGCTACACCTTC. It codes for CASRDSIYGYTF.

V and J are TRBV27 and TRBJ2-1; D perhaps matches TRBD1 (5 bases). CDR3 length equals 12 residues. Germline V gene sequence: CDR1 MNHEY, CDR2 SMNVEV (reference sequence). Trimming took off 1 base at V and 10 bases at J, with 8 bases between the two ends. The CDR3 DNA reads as TGTGCCAGCAGTTTATGGGGCGGAGAGCAGTTCTTC. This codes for CASSLWGGEQFF.

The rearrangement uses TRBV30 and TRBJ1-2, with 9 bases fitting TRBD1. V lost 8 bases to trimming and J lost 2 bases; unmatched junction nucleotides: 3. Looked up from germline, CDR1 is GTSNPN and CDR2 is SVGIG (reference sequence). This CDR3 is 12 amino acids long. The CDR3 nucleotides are TGTGCCCACGACAGGGGGAACTATGGCTACACCTTC. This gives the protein CAHDRGNYGYTF.

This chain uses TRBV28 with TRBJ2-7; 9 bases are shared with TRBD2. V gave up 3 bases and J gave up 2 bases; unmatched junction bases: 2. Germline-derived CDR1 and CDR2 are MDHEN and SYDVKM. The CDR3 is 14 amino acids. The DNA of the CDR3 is TGTGCCAGCAGTTTGCGGGGGGGAGCCTACGAGCAGTACTTC. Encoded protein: CASSLRGGAYEQYF.

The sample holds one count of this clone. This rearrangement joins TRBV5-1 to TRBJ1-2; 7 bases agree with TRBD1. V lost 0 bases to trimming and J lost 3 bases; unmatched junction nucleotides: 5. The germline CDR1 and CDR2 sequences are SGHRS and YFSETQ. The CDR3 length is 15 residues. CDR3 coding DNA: TGCGCCAGCAGCTTGGGTGGACAGGCTTACTATGGCTACACCTTC. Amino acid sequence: CASSLGGQAYYGYTF.

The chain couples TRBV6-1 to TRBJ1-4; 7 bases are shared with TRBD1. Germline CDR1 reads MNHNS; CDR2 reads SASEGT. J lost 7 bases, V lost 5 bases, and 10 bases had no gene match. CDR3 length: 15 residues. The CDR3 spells CASSPRDSSREKLFF. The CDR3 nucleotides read TGTGCCAGCAGTCCCCGGGACAGTTCCCGTGAAAAACTGTTTTTT.

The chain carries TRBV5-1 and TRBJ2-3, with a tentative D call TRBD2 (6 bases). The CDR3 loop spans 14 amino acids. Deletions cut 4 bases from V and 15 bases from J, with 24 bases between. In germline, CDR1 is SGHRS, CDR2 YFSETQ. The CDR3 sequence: CASSLSRDSPFNYF. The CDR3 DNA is TGCGCCAGCAGCCTATCCCGGGACTCCCCTTTTAACTATTTT. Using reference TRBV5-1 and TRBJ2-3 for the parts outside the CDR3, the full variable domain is KAGVTQTPRYLIKTRGQQVTLSCSPISGHRSVSWYQQTPGQGLQFLFEYFSETQRNKGNFPGRFSGRQFSNSRSEMNVSTLELGDSALYLCASSLSRDSPFNYFGPGTRLTVL.

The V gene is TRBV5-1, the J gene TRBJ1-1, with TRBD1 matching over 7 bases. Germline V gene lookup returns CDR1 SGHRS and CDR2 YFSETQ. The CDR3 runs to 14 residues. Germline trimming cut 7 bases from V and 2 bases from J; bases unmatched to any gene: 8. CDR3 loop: CASGITGVNTEAFF. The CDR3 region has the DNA TGCGCCAGCGGAATTACAGGGGTTAACACTGAAGCTTTCTTT.

Written as DNA, the CDR3 is TGTGCCAGCAGTGAAGCAGTAGCGGGCTTCTACGAGCAGTACTTC. Protein: CASSEAVAGFYEQYF. The chain couples TRBV6-1 to TRBJ2-7, with TRBD2 identical over 7 bases. Looked up from germline, CDR1 is MNHNS and CDR2 is SASEGT. The CDR3 has 15 amino acids. Trimming took 0 bases from V and 3 from J; bases not matched to a gene: 5.

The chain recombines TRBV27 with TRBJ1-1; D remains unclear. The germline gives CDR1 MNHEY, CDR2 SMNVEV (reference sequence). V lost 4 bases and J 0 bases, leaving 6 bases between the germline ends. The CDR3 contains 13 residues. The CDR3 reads CASSSRLNTEAFF. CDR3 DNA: TGTGCCAGCAGTTCCAGGTTGAACACTGAAGCTTTCTTT.

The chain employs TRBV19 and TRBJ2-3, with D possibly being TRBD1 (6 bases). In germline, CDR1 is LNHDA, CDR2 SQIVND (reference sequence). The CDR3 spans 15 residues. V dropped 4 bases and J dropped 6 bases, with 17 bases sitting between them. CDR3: CASSKGTSVLDTQYF. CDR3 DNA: TGTGCCAGTAGTAAAGGGACATCGGTACTTGATACGCAGTATTTT.

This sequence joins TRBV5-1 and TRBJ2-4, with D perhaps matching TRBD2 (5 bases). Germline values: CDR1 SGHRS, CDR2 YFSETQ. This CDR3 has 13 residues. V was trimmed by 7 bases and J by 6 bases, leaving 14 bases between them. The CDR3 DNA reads TGCGCCAGCCTGGAGGCCTGGATAAACATTCAGTACTTC. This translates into CASLEAWINIQYF.

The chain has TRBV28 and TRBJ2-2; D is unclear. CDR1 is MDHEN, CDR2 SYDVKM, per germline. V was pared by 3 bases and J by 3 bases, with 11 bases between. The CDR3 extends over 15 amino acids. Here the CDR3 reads CASSFGLVYTGELFF. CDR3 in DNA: TGTGCCAGCAGTTTTGGGCTAGTGTACACCGGGGAGCTGTTTTTT.

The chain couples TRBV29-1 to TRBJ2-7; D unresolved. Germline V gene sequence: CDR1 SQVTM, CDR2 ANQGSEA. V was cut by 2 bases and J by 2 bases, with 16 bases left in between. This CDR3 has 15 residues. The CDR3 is CSVEMGSRLPYEQYF. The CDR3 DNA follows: TGCAGCGTTGAAATGGGATCTAGACTTCCCTACGAGCAGTACTTC.

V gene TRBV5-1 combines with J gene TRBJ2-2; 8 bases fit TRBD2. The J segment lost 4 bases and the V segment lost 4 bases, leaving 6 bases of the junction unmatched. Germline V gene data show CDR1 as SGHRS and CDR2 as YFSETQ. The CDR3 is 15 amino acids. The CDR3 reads CASSMAGGVTGELFF. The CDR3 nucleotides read TGCGCCAGCAGCATGGCGGGGGGCGTCACCGGGGAGCTGTTTTTT.